One TCR beta chain is described in this entry. The record originates from a study of blood T cell repertoires in COVID-19. About the research overall: The samples span acute and convalescent COVID-19 from the United States, Italy and Spain. The analysed material was cDNA or gDNA that came from T cells, B-cell-depleted T cells, or PBMCs.

The CDR3 sequence is 14 residues long. Trimming pared 3 bases from V and 2 bases from J, leaving 11 bases between. Germline CDR1 is SGDLS and CDR2 is YYNGEE. While infection was still active, Seattle patients were enrolled and then followed longitudinally. In the source study's methods: Nucleated cell counts were estimated from reference gene primer amplification. Sequenced by immunoSEQ multiplex PCR; TCRdb stores in-frame clones only, minus some. Clone size and the V and J calls come from that table; the DNA yielded D and trimming. The data show roughly 340,000 clones, more than 80% seen once. The chain employs TRBV9 and TRBJ2-5, with D possibly TRBD2 on 5 matching bases. The sequencing sample was made of peripheral blood. This receptor was taken from a woman between 25 and 40 years old with COVID-19, enrolled during active disease. This CDR3 reads CASSARAGQETQYF. The CDR3 DNA reads as TGTGCCAGCAGCGCGAGGGCTGGTCAAGAGACCCAGTACTTC.